This TCR beta chain appears in the sequencing data of a study of T-cell reconstitution after alpha-beta-depleted transplantation in children. During its preparation, the TCRbeta library received unique molecular identifiers. TCRdb ran MiXCR on the PCR reads and lists one entry per CDR3 protein. Of roughly 400,000 distinct CDR3 sequences in the sample, roughly two fifths were seen once. Concerning this clonotype: Its antigen is unidentified.

Study-wide points: Recipient T cells and thymic progenitors that survived gave rise to the high TCRbeta diversity observed at day 60 in some patients. About two months after transplant, alpha-beta T cells reportedly came from several hundred expanded graft clones. A year had passed since transplant, and T-cell counts and diversity by then came mostly from newly produced T cells.

Between the trimmed V and J ends, which lost 0 bases and 6 bases, there was a span of 6 bases. Germline CDR1 is KGHSH and CDR2 is LQKENI. CDR3 length: 13 amino acids. V is TRBV18 and J is TRBJ2-4; no clear D gene. The sequence was collected from a girl aged 2-10 years with aplastic anemia, due to receive a stem cell transplant. Source: PBMCs, taken before TCRalphabeta/CD19-depleted stem cell transplant. The CDR3 bases are TGTGCCAGCTCACCACCGAACGCAAACATTCAGTACTTC. This codes for CASSPPNANIQYF.